The sequence of this T cell receptor (beta chain) was determined in a study of PD-1 blockade in classical Hodgkin lymphoma. Regarding the study as a whole: Lower baseline TCR diversity marked trial partial responders and progressors. Compared with baseline, CD4+ but not CD8+ TCR diversity had risen significantly by C4D1.

Germline trimming cut 1 base from V and 8 bases from J; bases unmatched to any gene: 7. From germline, CDR1 is ENHRY and CDR2 SYGVKD. CDR3 size: 15 residues. No patient escaped relapse after autologous stem cell transplantation, and brentuximab vedotin exposure varied. Only in-frame clones appear in the TCRdb table, and some are missing; sequencing was by immunoSEQ multiplex PCR. The table lists 30,000 to 45,000 clones, 75% to 90% of them singletons. In regard to this clone: What it recognizes is unknown.

This TCR was sampled from a human donor with classical Hodgkin lymphoma. The chain recombines TRBV10-3 with TRBJ1-4, with 7 bases that match TRBD1. The sequences come from peripheral blood mononuclear cells (PBMCs), collected at baseline. The CDR3 protein is CAISEFEGAREKLFF. DNA of the CDR3: TGTGCCATCAGTGAGTTTGAGGGGGCGAGGGAAAAACTGTTTTTT.